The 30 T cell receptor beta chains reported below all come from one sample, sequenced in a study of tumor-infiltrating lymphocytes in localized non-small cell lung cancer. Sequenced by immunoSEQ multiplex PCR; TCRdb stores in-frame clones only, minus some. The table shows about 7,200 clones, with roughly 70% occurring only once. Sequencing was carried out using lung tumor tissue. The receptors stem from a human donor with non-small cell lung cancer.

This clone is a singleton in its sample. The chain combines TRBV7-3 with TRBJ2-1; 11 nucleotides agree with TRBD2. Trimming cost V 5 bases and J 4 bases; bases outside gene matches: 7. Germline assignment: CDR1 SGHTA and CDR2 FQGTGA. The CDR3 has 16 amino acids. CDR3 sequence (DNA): TGTGCCAGCAGCCCCGCTAGCGGGGGGCTATACAATGAGCAGTTCTTC. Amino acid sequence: CASSPASGGLYNEQFF.

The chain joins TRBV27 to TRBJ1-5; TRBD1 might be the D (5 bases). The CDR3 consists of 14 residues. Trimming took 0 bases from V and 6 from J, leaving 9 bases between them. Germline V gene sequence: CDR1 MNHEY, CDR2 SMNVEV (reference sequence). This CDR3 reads CASSLSGVTQPQHF. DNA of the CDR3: TGTGCCAGCAGTTTATCGGGGGTTACTCAGCCCCAGCATTTT.

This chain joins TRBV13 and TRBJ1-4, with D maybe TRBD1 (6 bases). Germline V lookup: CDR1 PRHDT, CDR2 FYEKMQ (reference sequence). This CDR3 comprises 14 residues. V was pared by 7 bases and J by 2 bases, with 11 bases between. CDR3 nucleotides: TGTGCCAGCACCCAACAGGGTACTAATGAAAAACTGTTTTTT. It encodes CASTQQGTNEKLFF.

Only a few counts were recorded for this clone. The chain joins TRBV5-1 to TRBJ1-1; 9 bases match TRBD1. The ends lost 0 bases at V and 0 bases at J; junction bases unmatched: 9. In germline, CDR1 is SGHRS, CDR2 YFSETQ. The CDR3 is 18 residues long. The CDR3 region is CASSLAGTGSRMNTEAFF. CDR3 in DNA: TGCGCCAGCAGCTTGGCCGGGACAGGGAGTCGGATGAACACTGAAGCTTTCTTT.

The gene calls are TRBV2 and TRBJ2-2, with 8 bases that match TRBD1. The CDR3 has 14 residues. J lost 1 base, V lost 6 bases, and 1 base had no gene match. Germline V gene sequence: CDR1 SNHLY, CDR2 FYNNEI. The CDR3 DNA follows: TGTGCCAGCAGGGGGACAGGGAACACCGGGGAGCTGTTTTTT. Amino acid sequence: CASRGTGNTGELFF.

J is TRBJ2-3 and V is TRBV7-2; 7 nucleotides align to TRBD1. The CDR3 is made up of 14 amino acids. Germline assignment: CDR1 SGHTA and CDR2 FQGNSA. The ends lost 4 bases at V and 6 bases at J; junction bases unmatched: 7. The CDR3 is CASSSRQGRDTQYF. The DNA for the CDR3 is TGTGCCAGCAGCTCCAGACAGGGTAGGGATACGCAGTATTTT.

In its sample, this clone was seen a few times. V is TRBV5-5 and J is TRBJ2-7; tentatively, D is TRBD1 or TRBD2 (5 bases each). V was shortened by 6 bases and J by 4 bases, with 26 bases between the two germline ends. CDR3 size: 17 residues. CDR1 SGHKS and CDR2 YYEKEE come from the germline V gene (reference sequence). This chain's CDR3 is CASTLEGTVAWGYEQYF. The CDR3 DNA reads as TGTGCCAGCACTCTCGAAGGAACAGTTGCCTGGGGGTACGAGCAGTACTTC.

CDR3 coding DNA: TGTGCCAGTAGTATTGAGTTCAGGGCAGGGCAGCCCCAGCATTTT. Encoded protein: CASSIEFRAGQPQHF. The chain links TRBV19 to TRBJ1-5; a possible D gene is TRBD1 (5 bases). Germline V gene lookup returns CDR1 LNHDA and CDR2 SQIVND (reference sequence). There are 15 residues in the CDR3. V lost 3 bases to trimming and J lost 7 bases, with 16 bases between them.

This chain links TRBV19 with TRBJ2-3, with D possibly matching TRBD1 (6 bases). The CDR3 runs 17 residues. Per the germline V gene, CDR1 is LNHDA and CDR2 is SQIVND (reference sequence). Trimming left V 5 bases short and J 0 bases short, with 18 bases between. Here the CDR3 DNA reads TGTGCCAGTAGTTTGTTGCTCTGGACAGCTAGCACAGATACGCAGTATTTT. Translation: CASSLLLWTASTDTQYF.

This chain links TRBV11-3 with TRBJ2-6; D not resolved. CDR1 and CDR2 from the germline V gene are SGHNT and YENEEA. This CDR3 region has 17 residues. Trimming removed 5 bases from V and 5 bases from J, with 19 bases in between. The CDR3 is CASSNANRQSRANVLTF. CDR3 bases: TGTGCCAGCAGCAATGCAAATCGACAAAGTCGGGCCAACGTCCTGACTTTC.

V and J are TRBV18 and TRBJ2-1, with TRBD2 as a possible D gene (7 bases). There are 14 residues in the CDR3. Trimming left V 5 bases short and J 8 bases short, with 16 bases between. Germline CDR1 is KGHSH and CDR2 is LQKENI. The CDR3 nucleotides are TGTGCCAGCTCAGTCGGGGGGCAAGTTGATGAGCAGTTCTTC. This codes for CASSVGGQVDEQFF.

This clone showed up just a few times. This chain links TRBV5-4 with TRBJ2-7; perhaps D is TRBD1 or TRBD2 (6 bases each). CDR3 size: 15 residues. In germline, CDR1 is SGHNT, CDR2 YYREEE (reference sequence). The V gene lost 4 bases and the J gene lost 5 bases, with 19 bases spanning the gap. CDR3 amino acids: CASSLGGLLDNEQYF. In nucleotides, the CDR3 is TGTGCCAGCAGCCTTGGGGGGCTGCTAGACAACGAGCAGTACTTC.

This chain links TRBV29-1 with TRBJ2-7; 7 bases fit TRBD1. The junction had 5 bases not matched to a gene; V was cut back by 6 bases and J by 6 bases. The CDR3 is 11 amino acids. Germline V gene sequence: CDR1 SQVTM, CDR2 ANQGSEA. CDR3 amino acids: CSVRQGSEQYF. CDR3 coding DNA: TGCAGCGTACGACAGGGATCCGAGCAGTACTTC.

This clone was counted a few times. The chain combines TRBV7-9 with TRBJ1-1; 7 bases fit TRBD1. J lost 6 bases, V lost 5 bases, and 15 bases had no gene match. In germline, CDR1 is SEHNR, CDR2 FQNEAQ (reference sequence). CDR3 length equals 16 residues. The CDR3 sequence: CASSPTTGFGGAEAFF. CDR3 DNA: TGTGCCAGCAGCCCAACGACAGGGTTTGGAGGCGCTGAAGCTTTCTTT.

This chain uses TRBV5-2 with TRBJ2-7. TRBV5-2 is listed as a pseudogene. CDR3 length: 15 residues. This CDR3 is CASSQASGAAYEQYF. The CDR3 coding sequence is TGTGCCAGCAGCCAAGCTTCCGGCGCCGCCTACGAGCAGTACTTC.

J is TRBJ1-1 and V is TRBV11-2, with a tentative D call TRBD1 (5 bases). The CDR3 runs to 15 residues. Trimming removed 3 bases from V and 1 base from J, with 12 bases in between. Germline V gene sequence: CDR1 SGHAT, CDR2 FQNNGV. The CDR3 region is CASSFSGQTNTEAFF. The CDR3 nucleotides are TGTGCCAGCAGCTTCTCAGGGCAGACGAACACTGAAGCTTTCTTT. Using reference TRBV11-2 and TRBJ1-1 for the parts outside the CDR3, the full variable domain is EAGVAQSPRYKIIEKRQSVAFWCNPISGHATLYWYQQILGQGPKLLIQFQNNGVVDDSQLPKDRFSAERLKGVDSTLKIQPAKLEDSAVYLCASSFSGQTNTEAFFGQGTRLTVV.

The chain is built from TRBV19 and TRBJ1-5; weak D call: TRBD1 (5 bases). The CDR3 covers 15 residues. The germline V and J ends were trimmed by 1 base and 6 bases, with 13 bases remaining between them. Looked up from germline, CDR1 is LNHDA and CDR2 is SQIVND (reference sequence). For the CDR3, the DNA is TGTGCCAGTAGTATAGGTCTACTCGGGGGTCAGCCCCAGCATTTT. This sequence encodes CASSIGLLGGQPQHF. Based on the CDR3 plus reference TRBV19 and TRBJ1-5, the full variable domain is DGGITQSPKYLFRKEGQNVTLSCEQNLNHDAMYWYRQDPGQGLRLIYYSQIVNDFQKGDIAEGYSVSREKKESFPLTVTSAQKNPTAFYLCASSIGLLGGQPQHFGDGTRLSIL.

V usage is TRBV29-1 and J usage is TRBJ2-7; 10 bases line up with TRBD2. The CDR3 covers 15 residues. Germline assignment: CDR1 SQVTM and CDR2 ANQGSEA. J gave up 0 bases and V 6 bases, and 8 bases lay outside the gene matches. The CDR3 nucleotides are TGCAGCGTGGGCTTAGCGGGGGGCCGCTCCTACGAGCAGTACTTC. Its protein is CSVGLAGGRSYEQYF.

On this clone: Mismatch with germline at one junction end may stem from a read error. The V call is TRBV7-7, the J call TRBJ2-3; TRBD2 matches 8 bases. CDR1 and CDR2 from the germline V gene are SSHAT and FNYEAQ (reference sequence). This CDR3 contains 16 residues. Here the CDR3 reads CASSLSLAGSTDTQYF. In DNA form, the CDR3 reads TGTGCTAGCAGCTTATCATTAGCGGGGAGCACAGATACGCAGTATTTT.

CDR3 amino acids: CASSLNGGYTF. The CDR3 DNA sequence: TGCGCCAGCAGCCTTAATGGTGGCTACACCTTC. This chain links TRBV4-3 with TRBJ1-2; no reliable D call. Trimming cost V 4 bases and J 7 bases, with 7 bases left between them. CDR3 size: 11 residues. Germline CDR1 and CDR2: LGHNA and YSLEER.

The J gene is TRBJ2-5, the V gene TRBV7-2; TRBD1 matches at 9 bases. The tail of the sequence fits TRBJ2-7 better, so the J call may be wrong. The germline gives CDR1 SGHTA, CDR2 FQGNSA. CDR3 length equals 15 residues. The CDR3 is CASRYSGTGTYEQYF. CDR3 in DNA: TGTGCCAGCAGATATTCCGGGACAGGGACCTACGAGCAGTACTTC.

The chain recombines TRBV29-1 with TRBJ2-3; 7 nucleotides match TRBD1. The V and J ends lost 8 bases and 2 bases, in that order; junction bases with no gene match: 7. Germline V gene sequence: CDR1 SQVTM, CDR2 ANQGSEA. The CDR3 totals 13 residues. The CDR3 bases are TGCAGCTTTAGACAGGGTCTCACAGATACGCAGTATTTT. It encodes CSFRQGLTDTQYF.

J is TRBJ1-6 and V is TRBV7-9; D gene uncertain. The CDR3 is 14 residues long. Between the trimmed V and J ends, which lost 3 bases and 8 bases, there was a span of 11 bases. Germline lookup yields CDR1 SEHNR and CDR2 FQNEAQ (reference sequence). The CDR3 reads CASSFRQPHSPLHF. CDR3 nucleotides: TGTGCCAGCAGCTTCCGGCAGCCCCATTCACCCCTCCACTTT.

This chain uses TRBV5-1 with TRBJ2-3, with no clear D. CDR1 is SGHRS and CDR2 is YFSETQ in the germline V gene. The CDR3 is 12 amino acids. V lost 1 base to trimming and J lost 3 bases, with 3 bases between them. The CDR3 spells CASSLKTDTQYF. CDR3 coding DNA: TGCGCCAGCAGCTTGAAGACAGATACGCAGTATTTT.

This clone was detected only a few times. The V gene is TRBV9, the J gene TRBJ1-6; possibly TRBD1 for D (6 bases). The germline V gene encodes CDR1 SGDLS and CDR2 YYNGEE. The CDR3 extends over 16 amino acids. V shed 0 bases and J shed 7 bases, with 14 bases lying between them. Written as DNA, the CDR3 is TGTGCCAGCAGCGTAGGGGCAGGGGCCACCAATTCACCCCTCCACTTT. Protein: CASSVGAGATNSPLHF.

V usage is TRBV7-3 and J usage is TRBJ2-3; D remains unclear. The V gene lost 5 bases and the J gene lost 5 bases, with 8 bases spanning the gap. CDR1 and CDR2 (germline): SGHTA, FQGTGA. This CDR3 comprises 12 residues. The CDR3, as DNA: TGTGCCAGCAGCCCCTTTGGAGATACGCAGTATTTT. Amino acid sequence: CASSPFGDTQYF.

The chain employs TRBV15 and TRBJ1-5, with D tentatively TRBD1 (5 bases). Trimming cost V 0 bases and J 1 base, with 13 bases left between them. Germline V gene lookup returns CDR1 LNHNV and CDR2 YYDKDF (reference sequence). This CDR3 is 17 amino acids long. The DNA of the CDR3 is TGTGCCACCAGCAGAGATCCACCAGGGTCGAGCAATCAGCCCCAGCATTTT. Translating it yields CATSRDPPGSSNQPQHF. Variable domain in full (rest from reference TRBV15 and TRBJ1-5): DAMVIQNPRYQVTQFGKPVTLSCSQTLNHNVMYWYQQKSSQAPKLLFHYYDKDFNNEADTPDNFQSRRPNTSFCFLDIRSPGLGDTAMYLCATSRDPPGSSNQPQHFGDGTRLSIL.

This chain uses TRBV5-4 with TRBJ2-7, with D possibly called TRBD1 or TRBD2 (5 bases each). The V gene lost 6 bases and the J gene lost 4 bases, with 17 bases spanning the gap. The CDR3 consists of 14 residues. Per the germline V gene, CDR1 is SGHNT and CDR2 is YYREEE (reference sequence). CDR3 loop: CASTIGLQGYEQYF. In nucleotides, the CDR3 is TGTGCCAGCACCATTGGACTGCAGGGTTACGAGCAGTACTTC. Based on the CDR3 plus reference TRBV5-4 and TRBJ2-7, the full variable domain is ETGVTQSPTHLIKTRGQQVTLRCSSQSGHNTVSWYQQALGQGPQFIFQYYREEENGRGNFPPRFSGLQFPNYSSELNVNALELDDSALYLCASTIGLQGYEQYFGPGTRLTVT.

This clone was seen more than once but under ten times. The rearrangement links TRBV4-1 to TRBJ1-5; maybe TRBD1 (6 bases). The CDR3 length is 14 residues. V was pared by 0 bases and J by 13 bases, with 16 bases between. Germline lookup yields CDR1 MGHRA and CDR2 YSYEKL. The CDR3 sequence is CASSQDRGAGNQHF. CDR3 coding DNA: TGCGCCAGCAGCCAAGATAGGGGGGCCGGGAATCAGCATTTT.

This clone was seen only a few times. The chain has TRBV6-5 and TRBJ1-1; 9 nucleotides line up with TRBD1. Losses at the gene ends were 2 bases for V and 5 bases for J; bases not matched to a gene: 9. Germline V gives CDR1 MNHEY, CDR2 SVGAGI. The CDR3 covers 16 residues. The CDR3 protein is CASSYAGTGKRTEAFF. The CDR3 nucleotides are TGTGCCAGCAGTTACGCCGGGACAGGGAAGAGGACTGAAGCTTTCTTT.